This T cell receptor beta chain comes out of a study of a mutant IDH1 vaccine in newly diagnosed glioma. For the study at large: Of the patients given treatment, approximately 62% were male and about 40% were female, and a mean age of roughly 40 years was recorded. Patients were pretreated with radiotherapy, temozolomide, or both, mostly both.

V was pared by 5 bases and J by 5 bases, with 9 bases between. The CDR3 has 12 amino acids. Per the germline V gene, CDR1 is MDHEN and CDR2 is SYDVKM. The method was immunoSEQ multiplex PCR; TCRdb's version includes in-frame clones alone and lacks a portion of them. The table lists 100,000 to 150,000 clones, around three quarters of them singletons, with 5.5% in the top ten. This clone was picked up a small number of times. Its matching antigen is unknown. The time point denotes: week 11, during vaccination. In every dose of vaccine, 300 ug of mutant IDH1 20-mer peptide was given alongside topical imiquimod.

This sequence joins TRBV28 and TRBJ1-1; the D is unclear. The TCR comes from a man aged 40-50 years with glioma. This specimen consisted of PBMCs, obtained from a glioma patient whose treatment included an IDH1 peptide vaccine. The CDR3 DNA follows: TGTGCCAGCAGTGGCTACGGGACTGAAGCTTTCTTT. This codes for CASSGYGTEAFF. Together with reference TRBV28 and TRBJ1-1, the CDR3 gives the full variable domain: DVKVTQSSRYLVKRTGEKVFLECVQDMDHENMFWYRQDPGLGLRLIYFSYDVKMKEKGDIPEGYSVSREKKERFSLILESASTNQTSMYLCASSGYGTEAFFGQGTRLTVV.